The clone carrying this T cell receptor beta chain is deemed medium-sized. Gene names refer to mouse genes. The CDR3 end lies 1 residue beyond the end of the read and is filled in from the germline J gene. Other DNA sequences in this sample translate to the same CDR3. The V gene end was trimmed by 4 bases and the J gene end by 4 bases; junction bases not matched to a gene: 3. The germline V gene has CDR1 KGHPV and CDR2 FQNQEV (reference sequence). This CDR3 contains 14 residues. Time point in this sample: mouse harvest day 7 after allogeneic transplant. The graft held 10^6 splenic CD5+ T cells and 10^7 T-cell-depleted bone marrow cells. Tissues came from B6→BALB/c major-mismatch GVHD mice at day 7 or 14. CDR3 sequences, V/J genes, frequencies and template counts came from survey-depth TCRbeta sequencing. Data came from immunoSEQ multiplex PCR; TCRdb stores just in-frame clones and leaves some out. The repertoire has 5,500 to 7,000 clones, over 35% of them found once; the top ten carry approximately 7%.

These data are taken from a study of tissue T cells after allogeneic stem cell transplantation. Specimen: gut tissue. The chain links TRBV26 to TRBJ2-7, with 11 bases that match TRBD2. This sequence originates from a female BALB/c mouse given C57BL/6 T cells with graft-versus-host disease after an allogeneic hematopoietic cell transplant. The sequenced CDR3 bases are TGTGCCAGCAGTCCCGGGACTGGGGGATATGAACAGTAC. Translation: CASSPGTGGYEQY. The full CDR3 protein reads CASSPGTGGYEQYF.